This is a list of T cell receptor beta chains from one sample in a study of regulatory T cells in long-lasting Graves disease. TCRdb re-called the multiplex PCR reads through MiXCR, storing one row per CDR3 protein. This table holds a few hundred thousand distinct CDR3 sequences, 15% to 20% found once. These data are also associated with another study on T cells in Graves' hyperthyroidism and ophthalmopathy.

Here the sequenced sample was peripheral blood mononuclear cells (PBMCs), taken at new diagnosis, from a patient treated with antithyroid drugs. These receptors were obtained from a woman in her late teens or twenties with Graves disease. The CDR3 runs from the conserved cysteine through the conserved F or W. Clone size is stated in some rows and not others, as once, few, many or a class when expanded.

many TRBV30 CAWSNRVNTEAFF
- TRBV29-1 CSCGQGSPGGYTF
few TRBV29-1 CSVGAGGGETQYF
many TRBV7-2 CASSYSPWEGKNIQYF
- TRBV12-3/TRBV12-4 CASSISDFQPQHF
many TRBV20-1 CSASQGGGRTDTQYF
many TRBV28 CASSRIGGGTQQYF
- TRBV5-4 CASSPGQTTYEQYF
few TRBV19 CASSIAWDRENTEAFF
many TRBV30 CAWSEGSGANVLTF
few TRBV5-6 CASSSFGQPQHF
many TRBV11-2 CASSYRVLGGPGTEAFF
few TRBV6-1 CASSEFLNQPQHF
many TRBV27 CASSLIPPGREQYF
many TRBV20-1 CSAPGAAIGGTQYF
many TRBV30 CAWSVGSSYNEQFF
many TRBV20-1 CSARPLGTSGMYRYEQYF
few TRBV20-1 CSARVRVSEAFF
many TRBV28 CASSSAESYEQYF
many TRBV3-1 CASSPTGGHTEAFF
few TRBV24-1 CATGGVGEQYF
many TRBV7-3 CASSPGLAGINEQYF
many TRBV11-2 CASSPIWAGAYEQYF
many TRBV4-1 CASSQAGHLNTEAFF
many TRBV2 CASSFGRAFYGYTF
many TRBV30 CAWSVLGGGGPTDTQYF
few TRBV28 CASRSTGGQTEAFF
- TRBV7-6 CASSSGQGLGQPQHF
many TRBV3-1 CASSSDRESPLHF
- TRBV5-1 CASSLEGIPGEQYF
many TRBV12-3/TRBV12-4 CASSNTLNYEQYF
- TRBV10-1 CASSENPGTSDQYNEQFF
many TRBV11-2 CASSLVLGSGGGNIQYF
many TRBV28 CASTDGGYEQYF
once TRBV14 CASSQDLDNEKLFF
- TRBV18 CASSQGGTREKNIQYF
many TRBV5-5 CASSLAGTGIYEQYF
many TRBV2 CASSRLGSGTDTQYF
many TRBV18 CASSTGHLNQPQHF
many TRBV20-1 CSARQTARGHNEQFF
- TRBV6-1 CASRTGREQYF